A single sample is the source of the 26 T cell receptor beta chains below, sequenced in a study of blood T cells in healthy people across ages. Next came a second PCR, run for about 6 to 11 cycles, which used a sample-barcoded 5' primer along with a J-beta primer mix. TCRdb reprocessed the 5' RACE reads with MiXCR, giving one entry per CDR3 protein. The table has around 1,500,000 distinct CDR3 sequences, around 39% seen once; the top ten hold 7% to 9%. Material for sequencing was blood. These receptors were obtained from a woman under 30 in good health.

The sample holds a few counts of this clonotype. The chain uses TRBV5-1 and TRBJ1-1, with TRBD1 identical over 7 bases. Germline V gives CDR1 SGHRS, CDR2 YFSETQ. Trimming cost V 1 base and J 1 base; bases outside gene matches: 7. The CDR3 length is 16 residues. The DNA of the CDR3 is TGCGCCAGCAGCTTGCCGGGGACAGCAAAGAACACTGAAGCTTTCTTT. This gives the protein CASSLPGTAKNTEAFF. Together with reference TRBV5-1 and TRBJ1-1, the CDR3 gives the full variable domain: KAGVTQTPRYLIKTRGQQVTLSCSPISGHRSVSWYQQTPGQGLQFLFEYFSETQRNKGNFPGRFSGRQFSNSRSEMNVSTLELGDSALYLCASSLPGTAKNTEAFFGQGTRLTVV.

The chain is built from TRBV19 and TRBJ2-1, with TRBD2 matching 7 bases. The CDR3 runs 14 residues. Germline CDR1 is LNHDA and CDR2 is SQIVND (reference sequence). Trimming cost V 4 bases and J 8 bases; bases outside gene matches: 8. This chain's CDR3 is CASSTIAAGDEQFF. The CDR3 nucleotides read TGTGCCAGTAGTACAATAGCGGCGGGAGATGAGCAGTTCTTC.

V usage is TRBV25-1 and J usage is TRBJ2-7, with 10 bases that match TRBD1. The V segment lost 3 bases and the J segment 4 bases; nucleotides outside the gene matches: 6. Germline V gene sequence: CDR1 MGHDK, CDR2 SYGVNS. The CDR3 covers 15 residues. DNA of the CDR3: TGTGCCAGCAGTGACCGACAGGGGGCTTGGTACGAGCAGTACTTC. It encodes CASSDRQGAWYEQYF.

The V gene is TRBV20-1, the J gene TRBJ2-7; 7 bases map to TRBD1. Germline CDR1 is DFQATT and CDR2 is SNEGSKA (reference sequence). The V segment lost 5 bases and the J segment 0 bases; nucleotides outside the gene matches: 10. The CDR3 is 15 amino acids. The CDR3: CSAGNYRGYSYEQYF. DNA of the CDR3: TGCAGTGCTGGTAACTACAGGGGCTACTCCTACGAGCAGTACTTC.

The rearrangement uses TRBV11-3 and TRBJ2-4, with 9 bases lining up with TRBD2. Germline CDR1 SGHNT, CDR2 YENEEA. The V and J ends lost 3 bases and 3 bases, in that order; junction bases with no gene match: 9. CDR3 length: 17 residues. CDR3 bases: TGTGCCAGCAGCTTCCCCGAGGGGCGGGGGGGCAAAAACATTCAGTACTTC. Its translation is CASSFPEGRGGKNIQYF.

The CDR3 sequence is CASSLLGRTGLKETQYF. CDR3 nucleotides: TGTGCCAGCAGTTTACTAGGCAGGACAGGGCTGAAAGAGACCCAGTACTTC. The chain employs TRBV27 and TRBJ2-7, with 8 bases identical to TRBD1. The better agreement between TRBJ2-5 and the DNA end casts doubt on the J call. Per the germline V gene, CDR1 is MNHEY and CDR2 is SMNVEV (reference sequence). The CDR3 has 17 amino acids.

The genes are TRBV12-3 or TRBV12-4 and TRBJ1-2; no definite D call. V lost 0 bases and J 5 bases, leaving 10 bases between the germline ends. The CDR3 runs 14 residues. In DNA, the CDR3 is TGTGCCAGCAGTTTAGCGGCGGCAAGTTATGGCTACACCTTC. It encodes CASSLAAASYGYTF.

The rearrangement joins TRBV24-1 to TRBJ2-1; D uncertain. The CDR3 spans 13 residues. Germline V lookup: CDR1 KGHDR, CDR2 SFDVKD. V shed 4 bases and J shed 9 bases, with 12 bases lying between them. DNA for the CDR3: TGTGCCACCAGTGACTGGGGTGGTGCTGAGCAGTTCTTC. It is translated as CATSDWGGAEQFF.

The table lists this clonotype with many counts. CDR3 DNA: TGTGCCAGCAGTTGGGGACAAGGGGTGGACATTCAGTACTTC. Protein product: CASSWGQGVDIQYF. The V gene is TRBV12-3 or TRBV12-4, the J gene TRBJ2-4; TRBD1 might be the D (6 bases). This CDR3 has 14 amino acids. Trimming cost V 4 bases and J 8 bases, with 15 bases left between them.

V and J are TRBV20-1 and TRBJ2-1; perhaps TRBD2 as D (6 bases). The germline V and J ends were trimmed by 5 bases and 9 bases, with 23 bases remaining between them. Germline CDR1 is DFQATT and CDR2 is SNEGSKA (reference sequence). The CDR3 totals 15 residues. For the CDR3, the DNA is TGCAGTGCTGACGACGTCCCTAGCGAGGAGGGTGAGCAGTTCTTC. Translation: CSADDVPSEEGEQFF.

This chain links TRBV6-5 with TRBJ1-1; D remains ambiguous. The V end was cut by 6 bases, the J end by 2 bases, with 13 bases between. Germline CDR1 MNHEY, CDR2 SVGAGI. This CDR3 has 14 residues. This CDR3 is CASSLRPANTEAFF. CDR3 coding DNA: TGTGCCAGCAGCCTGCGTCCGGCTAACACTGAAGCTTTCTTT.

CDR3 in amino acids: CASSPRDRTYNEQFF. CDR3 bases: TGTGCCAGCAGCCCCCGAGACAGGACATACAATGAGCAGTTCTTC. The rearrangement uses TRBV9 and TRBJ2-1, with a tentative D call TRBD1 (6 bases). In germline, CDR1 is SGDLS, CDR2 YYNGEE. Trimming shortened V by 4 bases and J by 4 bases, and 15 bases separated the two germline ends. The CDR3 runs to 15 residues.

The genes are TRBV6-5 and TRBJ2-7, with D possibly being TRBD2 (6 bases). This CDR3 region has 10 residues. V lost 10 bases and J 11 bases, leaving 15 bases between the germline ends. Germline V gene data show CDR1 as MNHEY and CDR2 as SVGAGI. CDR3 nucleotide sequence: TGTGCCACAAGGGAGGAGAGCGAGTACTTC. It codes for CATREESEYF.

The V gene is TRBV5-1, the J gene TRBJ2-7, with D possibly TRBD1 on 6 matching bases. The CDR3 extends over 15 amino acids. The germline CDR1 and CDR2 sequences are SGHRS and YFSETQ. V gave up 0 bases and J gave up 2 bases, with 12 bases separating them. CDR3 amino acids: CASSLVGGRTYEQYF. The DNA for the CDR3 is TGCGCCAGCAGCTTGGTAGGGGGACGGACCTACGAGCAGTACTTC. Drawing the rest from reference TRBV5-1 and TRBJ2-7, the complete variable domain is KAGVTQTPRYLIKTRGQQVTLSCSPISGHRSVSWYQQTPGQGLQFLFEYFSETQRNKGNFPGRFSGRQFSNSRSEMNVSTLELGDSALYLCASSLVGGRTYEQYFGPGTRLTVT.

DNA of the CDR3: TGCAGCGTTGAAGATCTTCTGAGGAAGGGCGAGTACTTC. It is translated as CSVEDLLRKGEYF. The J gene is TRBJ2-5, the V gene TRBV29-1; D is unresolved. The CDR3 is made up of 13 amino acids. The V end was cut by 0 bases, the J end by 12 bases, with 17 bases between. The germline CDR1 and CDR2 sequences are SQVTM and ANQGSEA.

In its sample, this clonotype was seen once. This chain links TRBV20-1 with TRBJ2-5; the D gene is possibly TRBD2 (6 bases). The CDR3 contains 14 residues. Germline V CDR1 and CDR2: DFQATT, SNEGSKA (reference sequence). V lost 5 bases and J lost 0, with 13 bases in between. CDR3 loop: CSALGRGDQETQYF. CDR3 nucleotides: TGCAGTGCTTTAGGGCGGGGCGACCAAGAGACCCAGTACTTC.

The chain recombines TRBV28 with TRBJ1-1; D gene ambiguous. The CDR3 sequence is 13 residues long. Germline CDR1 and CDR2: MDHEN and SYDVKM. Trimming shortened V by 5 bases and J by 4 bases, and 11 bases separated the two germline ends. The chain's CDR3 is CASSALGSTEAFF. As DNA, the CDR3 is TGTGCCAGCAGTGCCTTAGGTAGCACTGAAGCTTTCTTT. Using reference TRBV28 and TRBJ1-1 for the parts outside the CDR3, the full variable domain is DVKVTQSSRYLVKRTGEKVFLECVQDMDHENMFWYRQDPGLGLRLIYFSYDVKMKEKGDIPEGYSVSREKKERFSLILESASTNQTSMYLCASSALGSTEAFFGQGTRLTVV.

DNA for the CDR3: TGTGCCAGCGGGGGTAGGGGCCCCTATGGCTACACCTTC. Its translation: CASGGRGPYGYTF. The chain recombines TRBV2 with TRBJ1-2, with D possibly matching TRBD1 (5 bases). The CDR3 contains 13 residues. V dropped 8 bases and J dropped 4 bases, with 14 bases sitting between them. In germline, CDR1 is SNHLY, CDR2 FYNNEI.

This chain links TRBV6-1 with TRBJ2-1, with a possible D match to TRBD1 (5 bases). Germline-derived CDR1 and CDR2 are MNHNS and SASEGT. The CDR3 is 15 residues long. Trimming removed 6 bases from V and 0 bases from J, with 12 bases in between. The CDR3 sequence: CASRKTVNSYNEQFF. The CDR3 nucleotides read TGTGCCAGCAGGAAGACAGTAAACTCCTACAATGAGCAGTTCTTC.

This clonotype showed up just a few times. V is TRBV18 and J is TRBJ2-1; D unclear. This CDR3 has 15 amino acids. Trimming left V 3 bases short and J 5 bases short, with 14 bases between. Germline CDR1 KGHSH, CDR2 LQKENI. CDR3 amino acids: CASSPDKGPNNEQFF. CDR3 bases: TGTGCCAGCTCACCTGATAAGGGCCCTAACAATGAGCAGTTCTTC.

The chain is built from TRBV12-5 and TRBJ2-1; D might be TRBD1 or TRBD2, each matching 5 bases. Germline-derived CDR1 and CDR2 are LGHNT and FRNRAP. Trimming shortened V by 6 bases and J by 1 base, and 13 bases separated the two germline ends. This CDR3 is 15 amino acids long. CDR3 loop: CASGAGTGSYNEQFF. The CDR3 DNA reads as TGTGCTAGTGGCGCTGGGACGGGGTCCTACAATGAGCAGTTCTTC.

The rearrangement joins TRBV28 to TRBJ2-7; the match to TRBD2 covers 8 bases. J gave up 3 bases and V 5 bases, and 9 bases lay outside the gene matches. Germline CDR1 MDHEN, CDR2 SYDVKM. The CDR3 is made up of 15 amino acids. The DNA of the CDR3 is TGTGCCAGCAGTACCCGGGAGGGAGGAGGCTACGAGCAGTACTTC. It translates to CASSTREGGGYEQYF.

This clonotype appeared once. V usage is TRBV12-3 or TRBV12-4 and J usage is TRBJ2-1; D is uncertain. The CDR3 runs to 13 residues. Between the trimmed V and J ends, which lost 6 bases and 9 bases, there was a span of 15 bases. Here the CDR3 reads CASSPSPEGEQFF. The DNA for the CDR3 is TGTGCCAGCAGCCCATCCCCTGAAGGTGAGCAGTTCTTC.

The chain joins TRBV7-9 to TRBJ2-1; D is uncertain. This CDR3 comprises 16 residues. Germline V gene data show CDR1 as SEHNR and CDR2 as FQNEAQ (reference sequence). V lost 0 bases to trimming and J lost 2 bases, with 11 bases between them. The DNA of the CDR3 is TGTGCCAGCAGCTTAGCAGGGCGGCAAGCCTACAATGAGCAGTTCTTC. Translated, it gives CASSLAGRQAYNEQFF.

The chain links TRBV15 to TRBJ1-5; maybe TRBD1 (6 bases). Trimming took 3 bases from V and 2 from J, leaving 20 bases between them. The germline V gene encodes CDR1 LNHNV and CDR2 YYDKDF (reference sequence). The CDR3 contains 18 residues. The CDR3 DNA reads as TGTGCCACCAGCAGTGATTCCACAGGGTTCTATGGCAATCAGCCCCAGCATTTT. It is translated as CATSSDSTGFYGNQPQHF.

The chain carries TRBV11-2 and TRBJ2-3, with 11 nucleotides matching TRBD2. V trimming: 10 bases; J trimming: 8 bases; junction bases outside the gene matches: 20. This CDR3 is 17 amino acids long. The germline CDR1 and CDR2 sequences are SGHAT and FQNNGV. The CDR3 DNA reads TGTGCCACCTCGACTAGCGGGGATCGCCTAGCACAGAGTACGCAGTATTTT. It translates to CATSTSGDRLAQSTQYF.